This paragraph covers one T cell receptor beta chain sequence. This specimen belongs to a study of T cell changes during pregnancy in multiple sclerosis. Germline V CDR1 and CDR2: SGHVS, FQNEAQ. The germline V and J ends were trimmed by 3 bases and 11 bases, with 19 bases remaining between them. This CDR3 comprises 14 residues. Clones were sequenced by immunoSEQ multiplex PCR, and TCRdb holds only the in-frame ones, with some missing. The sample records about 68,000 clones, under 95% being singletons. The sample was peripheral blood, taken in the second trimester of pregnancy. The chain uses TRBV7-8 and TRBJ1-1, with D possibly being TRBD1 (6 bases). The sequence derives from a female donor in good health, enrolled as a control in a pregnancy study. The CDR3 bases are TGTGCCAGCAGCTTGGTAGGGGAGGGGGTGGATGCTTTCTTT. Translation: CASSLVGEGVDAFF. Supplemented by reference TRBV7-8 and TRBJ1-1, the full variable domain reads GAGVSQSPRYKVAKRGQDVALRCDPISGHVSLFWYQQALGQGPEFLTYFQNEAQLDKSGLPSDRFFAERPEGSVSTLKIQRTQQEDSAVYLCASSLVGEGVDAFFGQGTRLTVV.